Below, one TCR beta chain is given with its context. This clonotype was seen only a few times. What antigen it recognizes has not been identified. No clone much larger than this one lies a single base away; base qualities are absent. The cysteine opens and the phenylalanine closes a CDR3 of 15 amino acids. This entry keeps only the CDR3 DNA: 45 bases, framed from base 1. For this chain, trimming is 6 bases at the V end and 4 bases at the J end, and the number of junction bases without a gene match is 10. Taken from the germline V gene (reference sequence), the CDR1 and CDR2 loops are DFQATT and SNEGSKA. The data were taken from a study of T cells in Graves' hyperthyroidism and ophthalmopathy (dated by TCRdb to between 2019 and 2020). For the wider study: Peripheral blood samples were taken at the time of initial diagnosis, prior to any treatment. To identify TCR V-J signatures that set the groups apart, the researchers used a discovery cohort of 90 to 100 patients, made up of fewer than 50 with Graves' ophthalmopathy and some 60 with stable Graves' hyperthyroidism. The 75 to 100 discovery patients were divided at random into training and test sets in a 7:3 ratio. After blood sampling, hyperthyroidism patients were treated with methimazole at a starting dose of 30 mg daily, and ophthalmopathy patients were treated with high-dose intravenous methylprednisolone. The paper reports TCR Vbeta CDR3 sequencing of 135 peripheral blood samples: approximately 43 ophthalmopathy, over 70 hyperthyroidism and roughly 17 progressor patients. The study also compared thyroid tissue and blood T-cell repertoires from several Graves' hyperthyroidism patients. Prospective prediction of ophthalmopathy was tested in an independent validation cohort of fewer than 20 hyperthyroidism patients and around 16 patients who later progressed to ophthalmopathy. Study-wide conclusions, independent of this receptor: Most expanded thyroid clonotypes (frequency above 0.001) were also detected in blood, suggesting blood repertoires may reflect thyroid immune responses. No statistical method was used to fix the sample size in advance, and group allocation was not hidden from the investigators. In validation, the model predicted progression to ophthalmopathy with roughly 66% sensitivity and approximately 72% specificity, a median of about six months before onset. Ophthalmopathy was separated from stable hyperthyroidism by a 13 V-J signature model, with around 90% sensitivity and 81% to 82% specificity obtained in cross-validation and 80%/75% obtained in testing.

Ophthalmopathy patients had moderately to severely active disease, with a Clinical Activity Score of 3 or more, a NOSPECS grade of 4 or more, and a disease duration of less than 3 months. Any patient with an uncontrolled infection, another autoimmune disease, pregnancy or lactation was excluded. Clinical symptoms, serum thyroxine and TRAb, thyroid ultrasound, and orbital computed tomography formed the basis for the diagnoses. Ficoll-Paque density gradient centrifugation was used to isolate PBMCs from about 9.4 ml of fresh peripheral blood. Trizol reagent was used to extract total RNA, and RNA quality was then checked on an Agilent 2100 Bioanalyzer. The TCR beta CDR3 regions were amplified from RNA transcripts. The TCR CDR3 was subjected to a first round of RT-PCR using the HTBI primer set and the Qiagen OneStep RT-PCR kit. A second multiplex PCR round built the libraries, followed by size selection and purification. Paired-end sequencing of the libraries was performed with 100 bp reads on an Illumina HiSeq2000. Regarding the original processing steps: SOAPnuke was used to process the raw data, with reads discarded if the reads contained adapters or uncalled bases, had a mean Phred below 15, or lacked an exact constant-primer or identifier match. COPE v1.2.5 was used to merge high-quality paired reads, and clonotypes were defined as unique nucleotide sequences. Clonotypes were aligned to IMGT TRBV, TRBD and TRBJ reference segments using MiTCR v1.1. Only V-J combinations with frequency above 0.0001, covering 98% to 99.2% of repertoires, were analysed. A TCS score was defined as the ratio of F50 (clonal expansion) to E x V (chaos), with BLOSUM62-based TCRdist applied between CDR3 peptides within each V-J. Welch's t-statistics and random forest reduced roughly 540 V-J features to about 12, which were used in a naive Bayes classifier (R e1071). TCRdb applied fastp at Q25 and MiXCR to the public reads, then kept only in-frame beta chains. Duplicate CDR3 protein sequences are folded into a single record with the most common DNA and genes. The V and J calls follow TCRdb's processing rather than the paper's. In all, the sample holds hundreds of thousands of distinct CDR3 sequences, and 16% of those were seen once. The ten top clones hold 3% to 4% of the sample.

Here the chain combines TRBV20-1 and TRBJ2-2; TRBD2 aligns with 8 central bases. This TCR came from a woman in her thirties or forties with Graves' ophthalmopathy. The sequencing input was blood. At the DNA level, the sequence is TGCAGTGCCCCCCGTGCGGGAGGTCCCACCGGGGAGCTGTTTTTT. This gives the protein CSAPRAGGPTGELFF.